The TCR beta chain described here comes from a study of blood T cell repertoires in COVID-19. Study-wide context: COVID-19 samples from acute and convalescent phases originated in the United States, Italy and Spain.

V lost 4 bases and J lost 2, with 5 bases in between. CDR3 length: 12 amino acids. Per the original methods: Estimates of nucleated cell counts were drawn from the amplification of reference gene primers. Method: immunoSEQ multiplex PCR; TCRdb's copy keeps in-frame clones and lacks some. V and J calls and clone size are copied from that table; D and trimming were computed from the DNA. The sample has a few hundred thousand clones, approximately 88% seen once. Sequenced: peripheral blood. The chain is built from TRBV12-3 or TRBV12-4 and TRBJ1-1; D remains ambiguous. The sequence was obtained from a man between 40 and 49 years old with acute or convalescent COVID-19. The CDR3 is CASSSVNTEAFF. CDR3 coding DNA: TGTGCCAGCAGTTCCGTAAACACTGAAGCTTTCTTT.